This TCR beta chain was recorded in a study of regulatory T cells in long-lasting Graves disease. There are many counts of this clonotype. Time point given: newly diagnosed GD, antithyroid drugs for less than 3 months. The TCR library used RNA extracted from PBMCs. A peripheral blood sample, roughly 8.5 milliliters in volume, was drawn into EDTA tubes. In building TCR beta libraries, iRepertoire HTBI primers were used together with Arm-PCR of CDR3 regions. Original data processing: Among the samples, under 70 TRBV and around 13 TRBJ segments were identified. TCRdb itself ran the multiplex PCR reads through MiXCR, one entry per CDR3 protein. The V and J calls were not made by the authors but by TCRdb's processing. The data contain roughly 610,000 distinct CDR3 sequences, roughly 16% of them singletons. The CDR3 is 12 amino acids. Trimming left V 2 bases short and J 4 bases short, with 6 bases between.

These sequences were also reported in another study, on T cells in Graves' hyperthyroidism and ophthalmopathy. This second study notes: HTBI primers drove first-round RT-PCR of the TCR CDR3.

This rearrangement joins TRBV12-3 or TRBV12-4 to TRBJ2-7; unclear D gene. This sample comprised peripheral blood mononuclear cells (PBMCs), obtained at new diagnosis, from a patient treated with antithyroid drugs. The clonotype originates from a woman aged 25-40 years with Graves disease. CDR3 bases: TGTGCCAGCAGTTTATGGCAATACGAGCAGTACTTC. Protein sequence: CASSLWQYEQYF.